The rows below give T cell receptor beta chains drawn from one sample of a study of blood T cell repertoires in COVID-19. The protocol was immunoSEQ multiplex PCR, while the TCRdb copy is restricted to in-frame clones and leaves out a portion. The sample has over 200,000 clones, around 85% seen once. The material sequenced was peripheral blood. The source of these receptors is a woman aged 80 or over with acute or convalescent COVID-19. CDR3s include the opening cysteine and the closing phenylalanine or tryptophan. D genes are given only for firm matches. The size field is filled for only some rows; it gives once, few, many or a size class.

>TRBV5-6|TRBJ2-7|-|-
CASSLTGVYEQYF
TGTGCCAGCAGCTTAACGGGTGTATACGAGCAGTACTTC
>TRBV9|TRBJ2-5|TRBD2|-
CASSVAAGEETQYF
TGTGCCAGCAGCGTAGCAGCGGGAGAAGAGACCCAGTACTTC
>TRBV19|TRBJ1-1|TRBD1|-
CASRTGRSPEAFF
TGTGCCAGTCGGACAGGGAGAAGTCCTGAAGCTTTCTTT
>TRBV28|TRBJ2-7|TRBD1|-
CASTSPGQNIYEQYF
TGTGCCAGCACATCCCCGGGACAGAACATCTACGAGCAGTACTTC
>TRBV28|TRBJ1-2|TRBD1|few
CASQQGALAGYTF
TGTGCCAGCCAACAGGGGGCGTTGGCAGGCTACACCTTC
>TRBV27|TRBJ1-2|TRBD1|-
CASSSGQGYGYTF
TGTGCCAGCAGTTCGGGACAGGGCTATGGCTACACCTTC
>TRBV5-1|TRBJ2-3|TRBD1|-
CASSLGGTGPGNTQYF
TGCGCCAGCAGCTTGGGGGGGACAGGGCCGGGGAATACGCAGTATTTT
>TRBV6-5|TRBJ1-4|TRBD1|-
CASKKQGGANEKLFF
TGTGCCAGCAAAAAACAGGGGGGGGCTAATGAAAAACTGTTTTTT
>TRBV19|TRBJ2-6|-|-
CASSRETMRANVLTF
TGTGCCAGTAGCCGAGAGACAATGCGGGCCAACGTCCTGACTTTC
>TRBV4-1|TRBJ1-5|-|-
CASSQETGYSNQPQHF
TGCGCCAGCAGCCAAGAGACAGGTTATAGCAATCAGCCCCAGCATTTT
>TRBV12-5|TRBJ1-2|-|-
CASGLATSYGYTF
TGTGCTAGTGGTTTGGCTACTTCCTATGGCTACACCTTC
>TRBV27|TRBJ2-1|TRBD2|-
CASKQAGGPYNEQFF
TGTGCCAGCAAACAAGCGGGAGGCCCCTACAATGAGCAGTTCTTC
>TRBV6-5|TRBJ1-1|-|few
CASKGDPEAFF
TGTGCCAGCAAGGGAGACCCCGAAGCTTTCTTT
>TRBV2|TRBJ2-1|TRBD1|many
CASSAGTVGEQFF
TGTGCCAGCAGTGCCGGGACAGTCGGTGAGCAGTTCTTC
>TRBV3-1/TRBV3-2|TRBJ1-1|TRBD1|once
CASSTRTGHTEAFF
TGTGCCAGCAGCACGCGGACAGGACACACTGAAGCTTTCTTT
>TRBV5-5|TRBJ2-7|TRBD2|-
CASSFGLESYEQYF
TGTGCCAGCAGCTTCGGACTAGAGAGCTACGAGCAGTACTTC
>TRBV5-1|TRBJ2-2|-|-
CASSLSDKNTGELFF
TGCGCCAGCAGCCTAAGTGACAAGAACACCGGGGAGCTGTTTTTT
>TRBV28|TRBJ2-2|TRBD2|-
CASSPSGRSGELFF
TGTGCCAGCAGTCCTAGCGGGAGGTCCGGGGAGCTGTTTTTT
>TRBV7-2|TRBJ1-2|TRBD1|-
CASSPGQAGGYTF
TGTGCCAGCAGCCCAGGACAGGCAGGAGGCTACACCTTC
>TRBV4-1|TRBJ2-3|-|-
CASSQTGGGTSINTQYF
TGCGCCAGCAGCCAGACGGGGGGCGGGACATCGATAAATACGCAGTATTTT
>TRBV18|TRBJ2-3|TRBD2|-
CASSSPGLADTDTQYF
TGTGCCAGCTCATCGCCGGGACTAGCGGATACAGATACGCAGTATTTT
>TRBV7-9|TRBJ1-2|-|few
CASSAQGFSGYTF
TGTGCCAGCAGCGCCCAGGGTTTTAGCGGCTACACCTTC
>TRBV19|TRBJ1-4|-|-
CASSMNRDEKLFF
TGTGCCAGTAGTATGAACAGGGATGAAAAACTGTTTTTT
>TRBV13|TRBJ1-1|-|-
CASSLDPRSAFF
TGTGCCAGCAGCTTAGACCCGAGATCAGCTTTCTTT
>TRBV7-9|TRBJ1-3|TRBD1|-
CASSWAQGASGNTIYF
TGTGCCAGCAGCTGGGCACAGGGGGCATCTGGAAACACCATATATTTT
>TRBV19|TRBJ2-2|-|-
CASSARDINTGELFF
TGTGCCAGTAGCGCCCGGGACATTAACACCGGGGAGCTGTTTTTT
>TRBV11-2|TRBJ2-1|TRBD2|-
CASSSQRGTYNEQFF
TGTGCCAGCAGCTCCCAGCGGGGCACCTACAATGAGCAGTTCTTC
>TRBV3-1/TRBV3-2|TRBJ1-3|TRBD1|-
CASKQGVSSGNTIYF
TGTGCCAGTAAACAGGGGGTAAGCTCTGGAAACACCATATATTTT
>TRBV3-1/TRBV3-2|TRBJ1-2|-|-
CASSPWTEINYGYTF
TGTGCCAGCAGCCCGTGGACAGAAATTAACTATGGCTACACCTTC
>TRBV19|TRBJ2-7|TRBD1|-
CASSGGQALSSYEQYF
TGTGCCAGTAGTGGGGGACAGGCTTTAAGCTCCTACGAGCAGTACTTC
>TRBV28|TRBJ2-3|TRBD2|-
CAVISGGLAGGQDTQYF
TGTGCCGTCATATCTGGGGGACTAGCGGGAGGGCAAGATACGCAGTATTTT
>TRBV5-1|TRBJ2-6|TRBD1|-
CASSPSGQGLSGANVLTF
TGCGCCAGCAGTCCGTCGGGACAGGGGTTATCTGGGGCCAACGTCCTGACTTTC
>TRBV12-3/TRBV12-4|TRBJ1-2|-|few
CASSLGIRGGYTF
TGTGCCAGCAGTCTCGGGATCAGGGGTGGCTACACCTTC
>TRBV7-9|TRBJ2-1|-|-
CASSLAGATGNEQFF
TGTGCCAGCAGCTTAGCAGGAGCTACGGGCAATGAGCAGTTCTTC
>TRBV27|TRBJ1-2|-|-
CASRLTVSNYGYTF
TGTGCCAGCAGATTGACAGTCTCCAACTATGGCTACACCTTC
>TRBV19|TRBJ1-5|-|-
CAITTILRQNSNQPQHF
TGTGCCATCACTACAATTCTTCGACAGAATAGCAATCAGCCCCAGCATTTT